These T cell receptor beta chains were read from a single sample in a study of blood T cell repertoires in COVID-19. Only in-frame clones appear in the TCRdb table, and some are missing; sequencing was by immunoSEQ multiplex PCR. This sample has fewer than 90,000 clones; 90% to 95% occur once, and the top ten carry more than 4%. Sequencing was carried out using peripheral blood. The origin of the receptors is a human donor with active COVID-19. The donor label of this sample is uncertain. CDR3s include the opening cysteine and the closing phenylalanine or tryptophan. A D gene is named only where the DNA matches it firmly. Some rows have no size entry. The others give once, few or many, or a class for an expanded clone.

TRBV19,TRBJ2-7,TRBD2,13,-,CASSPGTSGEQYF,TGTGCCAGTAGCCCCGGGACTAGCGGAGAGCAGTACTTC
TRBV7-2,TRBJ2-7,-,15,-,CASSLGQGRVYEQYF,TGTGCCAGCAGCTTAGGACAGGGGAGGGTCTACGAGCAGTACTTC
TRBV7-8,TRBJ2-3,-,16,-,CASSFQGVSLTDTQYF,TGTGCCAGCAGCTTCCAGGGTGTGAGCCTCACAGATACGCAGTATTTT
TRBV9,TRBJ2-1,TRBD2,14,-,CASSVAGVNNEQFF,TGTGCCAGCAGCGTGGCGGGAGTAAACAATGAGCAGTTCTTC
TRBV6-2/TRBV6-3,TRBJ1-3,-,19,-,CASSPRTDIAKISGNTIYF,TGTGCCAGCAGCCCTCGGACAGATATAGCCAAAATCTCTGGAAACACCATATATTTT
TRBV15,TRBJ2-1,TRBD2,16,-,CATSPMSGRTGNEQFF,TGTGCCACCTCCCCCATGAGCGGGAGAACTGGGAATGAGCAGTTCTTC
TRBV2,TRBJ2-5,-,13,-,CASSVGYQETQYF,TGTGCCAGCAGTGTCGGGTACCAAGAGACCCAGTACTTC
TRBV9,TRBJ1-3,-,16,-,CASSGGRPSSGNTIYF,TGTGCCAGCAGCGGTGGGAGGCCAAGCTCTGGAAACACCATATATTTT
TRBV6-2/TRBV6-3,TRBJ2-1,-,16,-,CASSSKRGAGDNEQFF,TGTGCCAGCAGTTCAAAACGGGGGGCCGGGGACAATGAGCAGTTCTTC
TRBV6-5,TRBJ1-1,TRBD1,14,-,CASSSRTGSREAFF,TGTGCCAGCAGTTCTAGGACAGGGTCCAGAGAAGCTTTCTTT
TRBV19,TRBJ2-1,TRBD1,16,-,CASSIGNRGRRNEQFF,TGTGCCAGTAGTATCGGAAACAGGGGGCGGAGGAATGAGCAGTTCTTC
TRBV11-3,TRBJ2-5,-,15,-,CASSPHRSKQETQYF,TGTGCCAGCAGCCCCCACAGGAGTAAGCAAGAGACCCAGTACTTC
TRBV19,TRBJ2-7,TRBD2,14,few,CASSIRGGYDEQYF,TGTGCCAGTAGTATTCGGGGGGGCTACGACGAGCAGTACTTC
TRBV19,TRBJ2-7,-,13,-,CATLPQGSYEQYF,TGTGCCACCCTTCCGCAGGGGTCCTACGAGCAGTACTTC
TRBV5-3,TRBJ1-1,-,14,-,CARSLRTENTEAFF,TGTGCCAGAAGCCTCCGGACAGAGAACACTGAAGCTTTCTTT
TRBV24-1,TRBJ2-2,TRBD1,16,once,CATSDPGTGFTGELFF,TGTGCCACCAGTGATCCCGGGACAGGGTTCACCGGGGAGCTGTTTTTT
TRBV5-1,TRBJ2-3,TRBD1,16,-,CASTSPRQGSTDTQYF,TGCGCCAGCACCTCCCCCCGACAGGGCAGCACAGATACGCAGTATTTT
TRBV6-2/TRBV6-3,TRBJ2-1,-,14,-,CASSPRRSSAEQFF,TGTGCCAGCAGTCCCCGACGGAGCTCAGCTGAGCAGTTCTTC
TRBV19,TRBJ2-3,TRBD2,17,-,CASSMASGGANTDTQYF,TGTGCCAGTAGTATGGCTAGCGGGGGGGCAAACACAGATACGCAGTATTTT
TRBV5-4,TRBJ2-1,TRBD1,14,-,CASSPGQGSNEQFF,TGTGCCAGCAGCCCGGGACAGGGATCAAATGAGCAGTTCTTC
TRBV7-7,TRBJ2-1,TRBD2,18,-,CASSLMAPGGSSYNEQFF,TGTGCTAGCAGCTTAATGGCCCCCGGGGGGAGCTCCTACAATGAGCAGTTCTTC
TRBV18,TRBJ2-5,-,13,-,CASPTRQWETQYF,TGTGCCAGCCCAACGAGGCAGTGGGAGACCCAGTACTTC
TRBV7-2,TRBJ2-7,-,15,-,CASRFSGSPSHEQYF,TGTGCCAGCAGATTTAGCGGCAGCCCTAGCCACGAGCAGTACTTC
TRBV18,TRBJ1-5,TRBD1,13,-,CASSLNRGQPQHF,TGTGCCAGCTCACTGAACAGGGGTCAGCCCCAGCATTTT
TRBV7-9,TRBJ2-2,-,15,once,CASRPGTFTTGELFF,TGTGCCAGCAGGCCCGGGACTTTCACTACCGGGGAGCTGTTTTTT
TRBV18,TRBJ2-6,TRBD1,15,-,CASSETGSGANVLTF,TGTGCCAGCTCAGAGACAGGGTCTGGGGCCAACGTCCTGACTTTC
TRBV28,TRBJ1-4,-,15,-,CASFGDSGESEKLFF,TGTGCCAGTTTCGGGGATTCAGGGGAGTCTGAAAAACTGTTTTTT
TRBV2,TRBJ2-3,TRBD1,13,-,CASSPGQVHTQYF,TGTGCCAGCAGTCCGGGACAGGTTCATACGCAGTATTTT
TRBV6-2/TRBV6-3,TRBJ2-1,-,12,-,CASSYQRNEQFF,TGTGCCAGCAGTTACCAGCGCAATGAGCAGTTCTTC
TRBV25-1,TRBJ2-1,-,17,-,CASSESIGPLTYNEQFF,TGTGCCAGCAGTGAATCGATCGGTCCGCTCACCTACAATGAGCAGTTCTTC
TRBV18,TRBJ1-1,-,15,-,CASSPGLTDNTEAFF,TGTGCCAGCTCACCAGGACTCACCGATAACACTGAAGCTTTCTTT
TRBV2,TRBJ1-1,-,13,-,CASSGKANTEAFF,TGTGCCAGCAGTGGCAAAGCGAACACTGAAGCTTTCTTT
TRBV6-6,TRBJ1-6,-,14,-,CASRHLAGESPLHF,TGTGCCAGCAGACACCTTGCCGGGGAGTCACCCCTCCACTTT
TRBV18,TRBJ2-7,-,14,-,CASSPTGHLGEQYF,TGTGCCAGCTCGCCGACAGGTCATCTCGGCGAGCAGTACTTC
TRBV5-4,TRBJ1-2,-,13,-,CASGTRGRDGYTF,TGTGCCAGTGGTACCAGAGGGCGGGATGGCTACACCTTC
TRBV11-2,TRBJ2-4,TRBD2,18,-,CASTPAGTSGSAKNIQYF,TGTGCCAGCACCCCAGCCGGGACTAGCGGGAGCGCCAAAAACATTCAGTACTTC
TRBV5-6,TRBJ2-1,TRBD2,15,-,CASSPTSGGQGEQFF,TGTGCCAGCAGCCCGACTAGCGGGGGGCAGGGTGAGCAGTTCTTC
TRBV19,TRBJ2-5,TRBD1,15,-,CASRTGQGPQETQYF,TGTGCCAGTAGGACCGGACAGGGGCCCCAAGAGACCCAGTACTTC
TRBV2,TRBJ2-6,TRBD2,13,-,CAIAGAGANVLTF,TGTGCCATCGCGGGAGCTGGGGCCAACGTCCTGACTTTC
TRBV6-5,TRBJ2-5,TRBD1,14,-,CARGQGPGIETQYF,TGTGCCAGGGGACAGGGGCCAGGTATAGAGACCCAGTACTTC
TRBV6-5,TRBJ1-6,-,14,-,CASSFVKPNSPLHF,TGTGCCAGCAGTTTCGTCAAGCCTAATTCACCCCTCCACTTT
TRBV3-1/TRBV3-2,TRBJ1-3,-,12,few,CASGGSGNTIYF,TGTGCCAGCGGGGGGTCGGGAAACACCATATATTTT
TRBV5-1,TRBJ2-2,-,17,-,CASSLAIQGVGTGELFF,TGCGCCAGCAGCTTGGCGATACAGGGCGTGGGCACCGGGGAGCTGTTTTTT
TRBV4-1,TRBJ2-6,TRBD2,17,-,CASSQGGGVSGANVLTF,TGCGCCAGCAGCCAAGGGGGAGGGGTCTCCGGGGCCAACGTCCTGACTTTC
TRBV12-1,TRBJ2-3,-,16,-,CASSEGTGGSTDTQYF,TGTGCCAGCAGCGAAGGGACAGGGGGTAGCACAGATACGCAGTATTTT
TRBV3-1/TRBV3-2,TRBJ1-1,-,13,-,CASSQTGGAEAFF,TGTGCCAGCAGCCAGACGGGGGGGGCTGAAGCTTTCTTT
TRBV7-9,TRBJ2-5,-,11,-,CASSSKETQYF,TGTGCCAGCAGCTCAAAAGAGACCCAGTACTTC
TRBV11-2,TRBJ2-3,TRBD2,17,-,CASSLVAAGGLTNTQYF,TGTGCCAGCAGCTTAGTCGCGGCGGGGGGCCTCACGAATACGCAGTATTTT
TRBV29-1,TRBJ2-1,-,18,-,CSVARDPLSRSSYNEQFF,TGCAGCGTTGCGCGGGACCCCTTGAGCCGCAGCTCCTACAATGAGCAGTTCTTC
TRBV2,TRBJ2-2,TRBD2,17,once,CASSVGLAGGSTGELFF,TGTGCCAGCAGTGTTGGGCTAGCGGGAGGGTCGACCGGGGAGCTGTTTTTT